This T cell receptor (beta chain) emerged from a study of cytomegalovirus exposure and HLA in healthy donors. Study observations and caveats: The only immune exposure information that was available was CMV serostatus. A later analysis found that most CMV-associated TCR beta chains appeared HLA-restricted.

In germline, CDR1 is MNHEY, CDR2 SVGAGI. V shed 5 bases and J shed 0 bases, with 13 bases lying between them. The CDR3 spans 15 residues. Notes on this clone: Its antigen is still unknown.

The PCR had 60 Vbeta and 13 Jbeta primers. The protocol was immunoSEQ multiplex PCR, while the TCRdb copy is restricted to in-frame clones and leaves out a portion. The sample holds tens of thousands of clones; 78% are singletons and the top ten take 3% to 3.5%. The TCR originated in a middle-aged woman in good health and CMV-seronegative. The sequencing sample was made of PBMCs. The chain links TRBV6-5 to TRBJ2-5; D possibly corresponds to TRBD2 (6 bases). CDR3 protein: CASSGGGGYQETQYF. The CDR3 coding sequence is TGTGCCAGCAGTGGAGGAGGAGGGTACCAAGAGACCCAGTACTTC.